The source of this T cell receptor (beta chain) is a study of blood T cell repertoires in COVID-19. In the study overall: Sources were T cells, B-cell-depleted T cells, or PBMCs; the material itself was cDNA or gDNA.

V lost 4 bases and J 0 bases, leaving 17 bases between the germline ends. Germline V CDR1 and CDR2: KGHSH, LQKENI. The CDR3 has 17 amino acids. Seattle's enrolled individuals joined amid active infection and were then monitored longitudinally. Original methodology: The authors estimated nucleated cell counts from reference gene primer amplification. Here immunoSEQ multiplex PCR was the method, and the copy in TCRdb shows in-frame clones only, minus some. V and J calls and clone size are those listed in that table; D and trimming were worked out from the DNA. The table records 100,000 to 150,000 clones, approximately 90% of them present only once.

V usage is TRBV18 and J usage is TRBJ2-3; D might be TRBD2 (5 bases). Sequencing was performed on peripheral blood. This receptor was identified in a man aged 50-60 years with COVID-19, enrolled during active disease. The CDR3 spells CASSRDDGIASTDTQYF. The DNA of the CDR3 is TGTGCCAGCTCACGCGACGACGGGATAGCTAGCACAGATACGCAGTATTTT.